A selection of T cell receptor beta chains follows, all from one sample in a study of T-cell memory formation after mild COVID-19. TCRdb reanalysed the 5' RACE reads using MiXCR and keeps one entry per CDR3 protein. The sample lists some 150,000 distinct CDR3 sequences, around 27% seen once, with around 22% in the top ten. Sequenced sample: PBMCs or a T cell subset sorted from them (not recorded which). These receptor sequences come from an adult woman who had mild COVID-19 (a few samples of this study predate the infection). Cell type and time point are not known. Each CDR3 is given with its conserved first and last residue. The order of the fields is V gene, J gene, clone size, D gene, CDR3 DNA, CDR3 protein. The D gene is left open where the match is weak. Clone sizes are given selectively: once, few, many, or a class where the clone is expanded.

>TRBV7-9|TRBJ2-7|few|TRBD1
TGTGCCAGCAGCTATTGGACAGGGCGCTCCTACGAGCAGTACTTC
CASSYWTGRSYEQYF
>TRBV15|TRBJ2-1|.|.
TGTGCCACCAGCAGAGGTGGAAATGAGCAGTTCTTC
CATSRGGNEQFF
>TRBV7-2|TRBJ2-1|few|.
TGTGCCAGCAGTGACAGGAGCTCCTACAATGAGCAGTTCTTC
CASSDRSSYNEQFF
>TRBV10-3|TRBJ2-3|few|TRBD1
TGTGCCATCAGTACGACAGGGGAAGGCACAGATACGCAGTATTTT
CAISTTGEGTDTQYF
>TRBV7-2|TRBJ2-7|.|.
TGTGCCAGCAGCTTAGGGCTAGCTCGGTACGAGCAGTACTTC
CASSLGLARYEQYF
>TRBV12-3/TRBV12-4|TRBJ1-2|.|.
TGTGCCAGCGTAGCTGGGACACTCTATGGCTACACCTTC
CASVAGTLYGYTF
>TRBV29-1|TRBJ2-3|.|TRBD2
TGCAGCGGACAAGAAGCGGGAGGTATAGATACGCAGTATTTT
CSGQEAGGIDTQYF
>TRBV6-2/TRBV6-3|TRBJ2-1|.|.
TGTGCCAGCAAGGGACTGGCGTGGGATGAGCAGTTCTTC
CASKGLAWDEQFF
>TRBV7-6|TRBJ2-7|.|.
TGTGCCAGCAGCCTGGGGACGCAACCCTACGAGCAGTACTTC
CASSLGTQPYEQYF
>TRBV15|TRBJ2-7|few|TRBD1
TGTGCCACCAGCACTCCCGGGACAGGCTCCTACGAGCAGTACTTC
CATSTPGTGSYEQYF
>TRBV20-1|TRBJ2-4|.|TRBD2
TGCAGTGCTAACGGACTAGCGGGAGGGCGAAACATTCAGTACTTC
CSANGLAGGRNIQYF
>TRBV7-7|TRBJ2-2|.|.
TGTGCCAGCAGCCGAGGGGTTGGCACCGGGGAGCTGTTTTTT
CASSRGVGTGELFF
>TRBV7-9|TRBJ2-1|few|.
TGTGCCAGCAGCTCACCCCCGGCCGTTCGGCTAGAAGACAATGAGCAGTTCTTC
CASSSPPAVRLEDNEQFF
>TRBV5-6|TRBJ2-5|.|TRBD1
TGTGCCAGCAGCCCCGGACAGGGGGTTTCTAGCGAGCCGGTCGTTCAAGAGACCCAGTACTTC
CASSPGQGVSSEPVVQETQYF
>TRBV14|TRBJ2-3|.|.
TGTGCCAGCAGCCCCTGTGTCGATACCCAGGGGTGCGTCACCACAGATACGCAGTATTTT
CASSPCVDTQGCVTTDTQYF
>TRBV18|TRBJ2-2|.|.
TGTGCCAGCTCACCGAGTGACAGGAACACCGGGGAGCTGTTTTTT
CASSPSDRNTGELFF
>TRBV9|TRBJ2-5|.|.
TGTGCCAGCAGCGTAGCGGGGGTTGAAGAGACCCAGTACTTC
CASSVAGVEETQYF
>TRBV27|TRBJ2-1|.|.
TGTGCCAGCAGTTCCTGGACTGCCGGTGAGCAGTTCTTC
CASSSWTAGEQFF